This section outlines one T cell receptor (beta chain) sequence together with its context. RNA transcripts yielded amplified TCR beta CDR3 regions. The TCR CDR3 was amplified in a first-round RT-PCR using the HTBI primer set. TCRdb re-analysed the multiplex PCR reads in MiXCR, keeping a single row per CDR3 protein. The profile shows hundreds of thousands of distinct CDR3 sequences, over 12% of them singletons. Uncontrolled infection, other autoimmune disease, pregnancy and lactation each barred patients from inclusion. For the diagnoses, clinical symptoms, serum thyroxine and TRAb, thyroid ultrasound and orbital computed tomography were used. The source of the sample is a study of T cells in Graves' hyperthyroidism and ophthalmopathy. Trimming removed 7 bases from V and 8 bases from J, with 21 bases in between. The V gene's germline CDR1 is SGHNT and CDR2 YYREEE (reference sequence). The CDR3 covers 14 residues.

The V gene is TRBV5-4, the J gene TRBJ1-2; a possible D gene is TRBD1 (6 bases). Sequencing was carried out using blood. The TCR originated in a woman aged 40 to 49 with Graves' ophthalmopathy. The CDR3 DNA follows: TGTGCCAGCGCCCCCCCGGACAGACCCGACGGCTACACCTTC. The encoded protein is CASAPPDRPDGYTF. The variable domain in full, with the rest retrieved from reference TRBV5-4 and TRBJ1-2, is ETGVTQSPTHLIKTRGQQVTLRCSSQSGHNTVSWYQQALGQGPQFIFQYYREEENGRGNFPPRFSGLQFPNYSSELNVNALELDDSALYLCASAPPDRPDGYTFGSGTRLTVV.